This T cell receptor beta chain derives from a study of T cell responses to AZD1222 COVID-19 vaccine. Regarding the study as a whole: Spike as a whole was targeted by vaccine-associated CD4 TCRs, dominant at 160-218 and 743-854. Elevations in Spike-specific TCR breadth and depth followed administration of two AZD1222 doses. The reported proportion of spike-specific TCRs targeting unmutated variant regions was nearly half.

Comment on this clone: The antigen remains unidentified.

Assay used: immunoSEQ multiplex PCR; TCRdb lists only in-frame clones, some missing. Of 150,000 to 200,000 clones listed, roughly 87% are singletons. The CDR3 contains 16 residues. Trimming cost V 2 bases and J 4 bases; bases outside gene matches: 10. Germline V CDR1 and CDR2: KGHSH, LQKENI. This rearrangement joins TRBV18 to TRBJ1-1; TRBD1 agrees at 7 bases. The TCR sequence derives from an adult who received the AZD1222 COVID-19 vaccine. The specimen comprised peripheral blood, sampled 28 days after the second AZD1222 dose. CDR3 coding DNA: TGTGCCAGCTCACCAAAAATGGACAGGCGGGTCACTGAAGCTTTCTTT. Encoded protein: CASSPKMDRRVTEAFF. Supplemented by reference TRBV18 and TRBJ1-1, the full variable domain reads NAGVMQNPRHLVRRRGQEARLRCSPMKGHSHVYWYRQLPEEGLKFMVYLQKENIIDESGMPKERFSAEFPKEGPSILRIQQVVRGDSAAYFCASSPKMDRRVTEAFFGQGTRLTVV.